This is a list of T cell receptor beta chains from one sample in a study of T cells after yellow fever vaccination. TCRdb passed the 5' RACE reads through MiXCR, listing each CDR3 protein once. In the table there are under 400,000 distinct CDR3 sequences, roughly 12% of which are singletons. The sample here was PBMCs, taken on the day of the first yellow fever vaccination. These receptors were collected from a man in his late teens or twenties who received the YFV17D yellow fever vaccine. CDR3s include the opening cysteine and the closing phenylalanine or tryptophan. The order of the fields is clone size, V gene, J gene, CDR3 protein. The size field is filled for only some rows; it gives once, few, many or a size class.

few,TRBV3-1,TRBJ2-1,CASSPYPLAGNNEQFF
-,TRBV20-1,TRBJ1-1,CGGMRAEAFF
few,TRBV12-3/TRBV12-4,TRBJ1-2,CASGTPLRTRDYTF
once,TRBV7-3,TRBJ2-3,CASSPIGLAGDTQYF
many,TRBV5-1,TRBJ2-3,CASSFPGSSSTDTQYF
-,TRBV4-1,TRBJ2-5,CASSPRGKTQYF
-,TRBV7-2,TRBJ2-2,CASSQRETGELFF
few,TRBV10-3,TRBJ2-5,CAIKGVQETQYF
few,TRBV7-9,TRBJ2-2,CASTTTGALTGELFF
few,TRBV10-2,TRBJ2-7,CASSDGSTYEQYF
many,TRBV10-3,TRBJ1-2,CAISESFSRSVDGYTF
few,TRBV7-9,TRBJ1-5,CASSSARGQGILPQHF
many,TRBV7-2,TRBJ2-2,CASSLARTGELFF
-,TRBV27,TRBJ1-5,CASRQGQGGPTQHF
few,TRBV27,TRBJ2-3,CASSRRLAGSTDTQYF
-,TRBV6-5,TRBJ2-3,CASSYSLAGGPDTQYF
few,TRBV18,TRBJ2-3,CASSPPGLAWDTQYF
few,TRBV5-1,TRBJ2-7,CASSLEAARGYEQYF
many,TRBV4-1,TRBJ2-2,CASSLYSSGGGTGELFF
-,TRBV3-1,TRBJ2-6,CASSPGGANVLTF
few,TRBV5-5,TRBJ1-3,CASSPGGQAPGNTIYF
few,TRBV5-4,TRBJ2-5,CASSQTGTDQETQYF